The clone carrying this T cell receptor beta chain was observed many times. The target antigen is unknown. Germline V lookup: CDR1 LGHNA, CDR2 YSLEER. V shed 0 bases and J shed 2 bases, with 11 bases lying between them. The CDR3 extends over 15 amino acids. Quantitative 5'-RACE with molecular barcodes produced the TCR beta libraries. Each CDR3 protein is one row after TCRdb ran MiXCR on the 5' RACE reads. The sample holds a few hundred thousand distinct CDR3 sequences, around 20% seen once. This sample stems from a study of CD8 T cells in ankylosing spondylitis. Overall study findings and caveats: The study looked at matched synovial fluid samples from ankylosing spondylitis patients. Disease-linked clones were reported to be significantly enriched there. In ankylosing spondylitis blood, a motif of roughly eight highly homologous TCR beta variants appeared characteristic. Previous work reported some of these motif variants in the synovial fluid and blood of reactive arthritis.

The TCR comes from a male donor with ankylosing spondylitis. The V and J genes are TRBV4-3 and TRBJ2-7; D is uncertain. The sequenced sample consisted of blood, either unsorted or a sorted T cell fraction (not recorded which). CDR3 protein: CASSQDLAGAYEQYF. The CDR3 DNA sequence: TGCGCCAGCAGCCAAGATTTGGCCGGAGCCTACGAGCAGTACTTC.